The 27 T cell receptor beta chains below were found in one sample sequenced in a study of CD8+ T cells in alopecia areata. Regarding treatment: oral pan-JAK inhibitor, 5-10 mg twice daily. RNA extraction and reverse transcription yielded cDNA as sequencing template. The repertoire was sequenced with immunoSEQ multiplex PCR; TCRdb's copy has only in-frame clones and lacks some. The profile shows about 290,000 clones, roughly 60% of them singletons. The specimen comprised CD4+ T cells sorted from blood, sampled at week 24, from a patient treated with tofacitinib. The receptor source for this set is a human donor with alopecia areata.

The J gene is TRBJ1-5, the V gene TRBV19; 9 bases line up with TRBD1. The CDR3 has 15 amino acids. The trim removed 5 bases at V and 6 bases at J, leaving 8 bases unmatched. The germline gives CDR1 LNHDA, CDR2 SQIVND (reference sequence). In DNA, the CDR3 is TGTGCCAGTAGTTCCCGGGACAGGGAGGTTCAGCCCCAGCATTTT. Amino acid sequence: CASSSRDREVQPQHF.

The CDR3, as DNA: TGCGCCAGCAGCCAATCTAGCGGGGATCACAATGAGCAGTTCTTC. This encodes CASSQSSGDHNEQFF. This rearrangement joins TRBV4-1 to TRBJ2-1; 9 positions match TRBD2. From germline, CDR1 is MGHRA and CDR2 YSYEKL. This CDR3 has 15 residues. V lost 2 bases, J lost 5 bases, and 4 bases stayed unmatched.

This clone was seen a few times. The CDR3 DNA sequence: TGTGCCAGCAGCCAGGAGTGGGATACGCAGTATTTT. Its translation: CASSQEWDTQYF. The V call is TRBV14, the J call TRBJ2-3; D gene uncertain. Germline loops: CDR1 SGHDN, CDR2 FVKESK. The CDR3 is 12 residues long. V was trimmed by 3 bases and J by 6 bases, leaving 7 bases between them.

This chain links TRBV29-1 with TRBJ2-5; D is possibly TRBD1 (6 bases). There are 12 residues in the CDR3. The germline CDR1 and CDR2 sequences are SQVTM and ANQGSEA. V lost 4 bases and J 4 bases, leaving 10 bases between the germline ends. Here the CDR3 DNA reads TGCAGCGTTGGCGGCAGGGGAGAGACCCAGTACTTC. Translation gives CSVGGRGETQYF.

The genes are TRBV5-6 and TRBJ1-5; no definite D call. CDR1 and CDR2 (germline): SGHDT, YYEEEE. The CDR3 is 13 residues long. The V end was cut by 1 base, the J end by 7 bases, with 9 bases between. CDR3 protein: CASSLIPHQPQHF. In nucleotides, the CDR3 is TGTGCCAGCAGCTTGATCCCCCACCAGCCCCAGCATTTT.

The gene calls are TRBV5-6 and TRBJ2-4; 8 bases align to TRBD2. V gave up 4 bases and J gave up 1 base; unmatched junction bases: 1. This CDR3 region has 14 residues. The V gene's germline CDR1 is SGHDT and CDR2 YYEEEE. The CDR3 region is CASSAGGAKNIQYF. CDR3 sequence (DNA): TGTGCCAGCAGCGCGGGGGGCGCCAAAAACATTCAGTACTTC.

The chain joins TRBV7-9 to TRBJ2-7; no clear D. This CDR3 is 11 amino acids long. V lost 4 bases, J lost 3 bases, and 4 bases lay in between. The V gene's germline CDR1 is SEHNR and CDR2 FQNEAQ (reference sequence). Here the CDR3 reads CASSSFYEQYF. In DNA form, the CDR3 reads TGTGCCAGCAGCTCCTTCTACGAGCAGTACTTC. The full variable domain, completed using reference TRBV7-9 and TRBJ2-7, is DTGVSQNPRHKITKRGQNVTFRCDPISEHNRLYWYRQTLGQGPEFLTYFQNEAQLEKSRLLSDRFSAERPKGSFSTLEIQRTEQGDSAMYLCASSSFYEQYFGPGTRLTVT.

The V gene is TRBV5-4, the J gene TRBJ2-5, with unresolved D. V lost 4 bases to trimming and J lost 1 base, with 11 bases between them. The germline V gene encodes CDR1 SGHNT and CDR2 YYREEE (reference sequence). The CDR3 runs 14 residues. In nucleotides, the CDR3 is TGTGCCAGCAGCGACGACGGCAGCCAAGAGACCCAGTACTTC. Amino acids: CASSDDGSQETQYF.

This clone was counted between two and nine times. Written as DNA, the CDR3 is TGTGCCAGTAGTCCCGATCGCAGCGAAGATACGCAGTATTTT. Its protein is CASSPDRSEDTQYF. The chain couples TRBV19 to TRBJ2-3; D uncertain. V was shortened by 5 bases and J by 5 bases, with 14 bases between the two germline ends. In germline, CDR1 is LNHDA, CDR2 SQIVND (reference sequence). This CDR3 has 14 amino acids.

This clone came up once. The V gene is TRBV30, the J gene TRBJ1-2; 10 positions agree with TRBD1. Germline values: CDR1 GTSNPN, CDR2 SVGIG (reference sequence). V dropped 5 bases and J dropped 1; count of bases not matched to a gene: 7. This CDR3 is 15 amino acids long. CDR3 coding DNA: TGTGCCTGGGTCTGGGGGACAGGGGTTAACTATGGCTACACCTTC. Its translation is CAWVWGTGVNYGYTF.

The rearrangement joins TRBV30 to TRBJ2-1, with a weak D call TRBD2 (6 bases). CDR1 is GTSNPN and CDR2 is SVGIG in the germline V gene (reference sequence). V was cut by 5 bases and J by 0 bases, with 11 bases left in between. The CDR3 runs 14 residues. The CDR3 is CAWCRRGSYNEQFF. Here the CDR3 DNA reads TGTGCCTGGTGCAGGCGGGGCTCCTACAATGAGCAGTTCTTC. The full variable domain, completed using reference TRBV30 and TRBJ2-1, is SQTIHQWPATLVQPVGSPLSLECTVEGTSNPNLYWYRQAAGRGLQLLFYSVGIGQISSEVPQNLSASRPQDRQFILSSKKLLLSDSGFYLCAWCRRGSYNEQFFGPGTRLTVL.

This clone occurred once. The chain links TRBV11-3 to TRBJ2-5; TRBD1 matches 7 bases. Germline loops: CDR1 SGHNT, CDR2 YENEEA. The CDR3 spans 14 residues. The ends lost 4 bases at V and 5 bases at J; junction bases unmatched: 7. For the CDR3, the DNA is TGTGCCAGCAGCTCCCCGGGACAGCCGGAGACCCAGTACTTC. This sequence encodes CASSSPGQPETQYF.

This clone showed up just a few times. The V and J genes are TRBV28 and TRBJ2-3; TRBD1 agrees at 8 bases. Germline V gives CDR1 MDHEN, CDR2 SYDVKM. The CDR3 contains 16 residues. Trimming took 3 bases from V and 0 from J; bases not matched to a gene: 5. This CDR3 reads CASSLVQGASTDTQYF. In DNA form, the CDR3 reads TGTGCCAGCAGTTTGGTCCAGGGGGCAAGCACAGATACGCAGTATTTT.

The chain has TRBV4-1 and TRBJ1-2; the D is unclear. V lost 3 bases and J lost 5, with 16 bases in between. CDR1 is MGHRA, CDR2 YSYEKL, per germline. The CDR3 spans 15 residues. The CDR3 DNA is TGCGCCAGCAGCCACGTAGGAAGGGAGCCTTATGGCTACACCTTC. This encodes CASSHVGREPYGYTF.

The CDR3 loop is CASSQTAGETQYF. The CDR3 DNA reads TGCGCCAGCAGCCAAACTGCCGGGGAGACCCAGTACTTC. This sequence joins TRBV4-3 and TRBJ2-5, with unresolved D. This CDR3 is built from 13 residues. Germline loops: CDR1 LGHNA, CDR2 YSLEER. V dropped 2 bases and J dropped 5 bases, with 9 bases sitting between them.

This chain connects TRBV9 to TRBJ2-5, with D possibly matching TRBD1 (6 bases). V lost 4 bases and J 3 bases, leaving 10 bases between the germline ends. Germline loops: CDR1 SGDLS, CDR2 YYNGEE. The CDR3 consists of 13 residues. CDR3 region: CASSRTAEETQYF. Written as DNA, the CDR3 is TGTGCCAGCAGCCGGACAGCTGAAGAGACCCAGTACTTC.

The chain recombines TRBV5-1 with TRBJ1-2; the match to TRBD1 covers 10 bases. With V trimmed by 0 bases and J by 4 bases, 6 bases remained unmatched. CDR1 is SGHRS and CDR2 is YFSETQ in the germline V gene. The CDR3 is 16 residues long. CDR3 in amino acids: CASSLEGTGAIYGYTF. The CDR3, as DNA: TGCGCCAGCAGCTTGGAGGGGACAGGGGCGATCTATGGCTACACCTTC.

The rearrangement uses TRBV30 and TRBJ1-1, with TRBD1 as a possible D gene (5 bases). V was trimmed by 1 base and J by 5 bases, leaving 20 bases between them. Germline-derived CDR1 and CDR2 are GTSNPN and SVGIG (reference sequence). The CDR3 spans 16 residues. This chain's CDR3 is CAWSAPGNRARTEAFF. DNA for the CDR3: TGTGCCTGGAGTGCCCCAGGGAATAGGGCAAGAACTGAAGCTTTCTTT.

The rearrangement joins TRBV2 to TRBJ2-7; possible D gene TRBD1, 6 bases. The germline V and J ends were trimmed by 6 bases and 2 bases, with 14 bases remaining between them. CDR3 length: 14 residues. Germline V gene lookup returns CDR1 SNHLY and CDR2 FYNNEI. Here the CDR3 DNA reads TGTGCCAGCAGCGTTGAGGCAGGGGCCTACGAGCAGTACTTC. This translates into CASSVEAGAYEQYF.

The rearrangement uses TRBV25-1 and TRBJ2-5; D gene uncertain. Trimming cost V 6 bases and J 7 bases, with 15 bases left between them. The CDR3 totals 13 residues. Looked up from germline, CDR1 is MGHDK and CDR2 is SYGVNS. DNA of the CDR3: TGTGCCAGCAGAAAACGAGGAAGAGGGACCCAGTACTTC. Encoded protein: CASRKRGRGTQYF.

The chain has TRBV18 and TRBJ1-1; a possible D gene is TRBD1 (6 bases). Per the germline V gene, CDR1 is KGHSH and CDR2 is LQKENI. The CDR3 loop spans 16 amino acids. V lost 5 bases and J lost 1, with 17 bases in between. The CDR3 DNA sequence: TGTGCCAGCTCAGTCTACAGGGTCCGAGCGAACACTGAAGCTTTCTTT. This gives the protein CASSVYRVRANTEAFF.

This clone was counted once. V is TRBV27 and J is TRBJ2-5, with 8 positions matching TRBD2. The CDR3 spans 16 residues. Looked up from germline, CDR1 is MNHEY and CDR2 is SMNVEV (reference sequence). Trimming took 4 bases from V and 4 from J; bases not matched to a gene: 11. For the CDR3, the DNA is TGTGCCAGCAGTTCCGTAGGGCCTAGCGGGCTAGAGACCCAGTACTTC. It encodes CASSSVGPSGLETQYF.

The chain couples TRBV25-1 to TRBJ2-5; D remains unclear. The ends were cut back, 2 bases at V and 3 bases at J, with 10 bases in the middle. CDR1 is MGHDK and CDR2 is SYGVNS in the germline V gene. There are 14 residues in the CDR3. The CDR3 sequence is CASSESPGKETQYF. In DNA form, the CDR3 reads TGTGCCAGCAGTGAAAGTCCGGGCAAAGAGACCCAGTACTTC. The whole variable domain, filled in from reference TRBV25-1 and TRBJ2-5, reads EADIYQTPRYLVIGTGKKITLECSQTMGHDKMYWYQQDPGMELHLIHYSYGVNSTEKGDLSSESTVSRIRTEHFPLTLESARPSHTSQYLCASSESPGKETQYFGPGTRLLVL.

The CDR3 reads CASARSRHVYGYTF. CDR3 DNA sequence: TGTGCCAGCGCCAGATCCAGGCACGTATATGGCTACACCTTC. The V gene is TRBV6-5, the J gene TRBJ1-2; D is unresolved. The CDR3 is 14 amino acids. V lost 8 bases, J lost 5 bases, and 18 bases lay in between. Per the germline V gene, CDR1 is MNHEY and CDR2 is SVGAGI.

The table lists this clone with a few counts. This chain joins TRBV30 and TRBJ2-3; maybe TRBD1 (5 bases). There are 15 residues in the CDR3. Trimming removed 2 bases from V and 0 bases from J, with 12 bases in between. Germline V gene sequence: CDR1 GTSNPN, CDR2 SVGIG (reference sequence). The CDR3 DNA follows: TGTGCCTGGAGTACCCGACAGATTAGCACAGATACGCAGTATTTT. Encoded protein: CAWSTRQISTDTQYF.

The rearrangement uses TRBV30 and TRBJ2-4; D possibly uses TRBD1 or TRBD2 (5 bases each). This CDR3 comprises 14 residues. CDR1 and CDR2 (germline): GTSNPN, SVGIG (reference sequence). Trimming removed 1 base at V and 0 bases at J, with 7 bases between. The CDR3 spells CAWSGDLAKNIQYF. CDR3 in DNA: TGTGCCTGGAGTGGGGACCTAGCCAAAAACATTCAGTACTTC.

The table lists this clone with a few counts. The V call is TRBV4-1, the J call TRBJ2-2; the D gene could be TRBD1 or TRBD2 (5 bases each). The CDR3 sequence is 16 residues long. Trimming pared 3 bases from V and 6 bases from J, leaving 17 bases between. The V gene's germline CDR1 is MGHRA and CDR2 YSYEKL. The CDR3 nucleotides read TGCGCCAGCAGCCACTTAAAGGGGAGAGGCTCCGGGGAGCTGTTTTTT. This gives the protein CASSHLKGRGSGELFF.